The 17 T cell receptor beta chains presented below share a single source sample, sequenced in a study of T cell responses to AZD1222 COVID-19 vaccine. Using immunoSEQ multiplex PCR, the repertoire was profiled, and TCRdb retains in-frame clones only, with some absent. The data show 95,000 to 100,000 clones, with more than 90% seen just once and over 9.5% held by the top ten. This sample comprised peripheral blood, obtained on day 0 of AZD1222 vaccination. The receptor source for this set is an adult in good health.

J is TRBJ1-2 and V is TRBV27; D might be TRBD1 (6 bases). V lost 3 bases, J lost 6 bases, and 11 bases lay in between. Germline-derived CDR1 and CDR2 are MNHEY and SMNVEV (reference sequence). This CDR3 region has 13 residues. CDR3 in amino acids: CASSFWGGDGYTF. CDR3 bases: TGTGCCAGCAGTTTTTGGGGGGGCGATGGCTACACCTTC.

This chain connects TRBV6-6 to TRBJ2-4; D is possibly TRBD1 (6 bases). Trimming shortened V by 5 bases and J by 0 bases, and 14 bases separated the two germline ends. The CDR3 is 16 residues long. The germline CDR1 and CDR2 sequences are MNHNY and SVGAGI (reference sequence). The DNA for the CDR3 is TGTGCCAGCAGTCCTGGACAGTTCACAGCCAAAAACATTCAGTACTTC. Translating it yields CASSPGQFTAKNIQYF.

The chain joins TRBV6-1 to TRBJ1-6; unclear D gene. The CDR3 extends over 15 amino acids. CDR1 and CDR2 (germline): MNHNS, SASEGT. Trimming took off 0 bases at V and 0 bases at J, with 3 bases between the two ends. The CDR3 spells CASSEAGSYNSPLHF. Written as DNA, the CDR3 is TGTGCCAGCAGTGAAGCAGGCTCCTATAATTCACCCCTCCACTTT.

V and J are TRBV20-1 and TRBJ2-1; the D call may be TRBD1 or TRBD2 (5 bases each). The CDR3 spans 10 residues. Trimming took off 3 bases at V and 8 bases at J, with 5 bases between the two ends. The V gene's germline CDR1 is DFQATT and CDR2 SNEGSKA (reference sequence). The CDR3: CSARGDEQFF. CDR3 DNA: TGCAGTGCTAGGGGGGATGAGCAGTTCTTC.

The gene calls are TRBV18 and TRBJ2-5, with TRBD2 matching 14 bases. Trimming took 3 bases from V and 1 from J; bases not matched to a gene: 7. Germline CDR1 and CDR2: KGHSH and LQKENI. The CDR3 runs to 18 residues. The CDR3 reads CASSPGLAGGPGQETQYF. Written as DNA, the CDR3 is TGTGCCAGCTCACCCGGACTAGCGGGGGGACCGGGCCAAGAGACCCAGTACTTC.

The chain joins TRBV14 to TRBJ2-5; D is uncertain. There are 11 residues in the CDR3. The germline V gene has CDR1 SGHDN and CDR2 FVKESK. V gave up 2 bases and J gave up 7 bases, with 5 bases separating them. In nucleotides, the CDR3 is TGTGCCAGCAGCCAATTAGGGACCCAGTACTTC. Encoded protein: CASSQLGTQYF.

J is TRBJ1-1 and V is TRBV28; TRBD1 is a possible D gene (6 bases). This CDR3 comprises 15 residues. Trimming took off 6 bases at V and 4 bases at J, with 18 bases between the two ends. Germline V lookup: CDR1 MDHEN, CDR2 SYDVKM. DNA of the CDR3: TGTGCCAGCAGCGCATCGGGCAGGGGTCTCACTGAAGCTTTCTTT. Protein: CASSASGRGLTEAFF. The entire variable domain, with the rest obtained from reference TRBV28 and TRBJ1-1, is as follows: DVKVTQSSRYLVKRTGEKVFLECVQDMDHENMFWYRQDPGLGLRLIYFSYDVKMKEKGDIPEGYSVSREKKERFSLILESASTNQTSMYLCASSASGRGLTEAFFGQGTRLTVV.

The chain couples TRBV10-3 to TRBJ2-7; 7 nucleotides line up with TRBD1. V was pared by 6 bases and J by 3 bases, with 5 bases of the junction left unmatched. This CDR3 comprises 13 residues. The germline V gene encodes CDR1 ENHRY and CDR2 SYGVKD. The chain's CDR3 is CAISLDRLYEQYF. CDR3 bases: TGTGCCATCAGCCTGGACAGGCTCTACGAGCAGTACTTC.

This chain uses TRBV4-3 with TRBJ1-2; 8 bases agree with TRBD1. Germline lookup yields CDR1 LGHNA and CDR2 YSLEER. The CDR3 is 15 residues long. V shed 0 bases and J 4 bases; nucleotides not matched to a gene: 4. CDR3 sequence: CASSQDNRGTYGYTF. The CDR3 DNA reads TGCGCCAGCAGCCAAGATAACAGGGGGACCTATGGCTACACCTTC.

This sequence joins TRBV28 and TRBJ1-5; tentatively, D is TRBD1 (5 bases). This CDR3 contains 12 residues. Germline assignment: CDR1 MDHEN and CDR2 SYDVKM. Between the trimmed V and J ends, which lost 7 bases and 6 bases, there was a span of 10 bases. The CDR3 region is CASTQGGQPQHF. CDR3 bases: TGTGCCAGCACCCAGGGTGGTCAGCCCCAGCATTTT.

V is TRBV14 and J is TRBJ1-5; D is unclear. Germline CDR1 reads SGHDN; CDR2 reads FVKESK. The CDR3 extends over 18 amino acids. V was shortened by 0 bases and J by 1 base, with 16 bases between the two germline ends. CDR3 sequence reads: CASSQDPGGRFSNQPQHF. CDR3 nucleotides: TGTGCCAGCAGCCAAGATCCGGGTGGCAGGTTCAGCAATCAGCCCCAGCATTTT.

Concerning this clone itself: Different DNA sequences within this sample yield the same CDR3. This chain uses TRBV11-3 with TRBJ2-7, with D hard to call. This CDR3 contains 14 residues. Trimming removed 1 base from V and 2 bases from J, with 9 bases in between. Germline V gives CDR1 SGHNT, CDR2 YENEEA. The CDR3 sequence is CASSLGAGPYEQYF. CDR3 bases: TGTGCCAGCAGCTTAGGAGCAGGTCCCTACGAGCAGTACTTC.

The CDR3 sequence: CASSLGGGVYGYTF. The DNA for the CDR3 is TGTGCCAGCAGTCTCGGGGGAGGGGTCTATGGCTACACCTTC. This chain uses TRBV6-5 with TRBJ1-2; D perhaps matches TRBD1 (5 bases). This CDR3 is 14 amino acids long. Germline V gene lookup returns CDR1 MNHEY and CDR2 SVGAGI. The V end lost 5 bases, the J end lost 4 bases, and 14 bases lay between the germline ends.

The V and J genes are TRBV5-6 and TRBJ2-5; tentative D call: TRBD2 (5 bases). The CDR3 runs to 12 residues. Looked up from germline, CDR1 is SGHDT and CDR2 is YYEEEE. V was clipped by 5 bases and J by 6 bases, with 11 bases between them. This chain's CDR3 is CASRTVGKTQYF. For the CDR3, the DNA is TGTGCCAGCAGGACGGTCGGGAAGACCCAGTACTTC.

The chain links TRBV9 to TRBJ1-1, with 8 bases that match TRBD1. V dropped 0 bases and J dropped 2; count of bases not matched to a gene: 3. CDR1 is SGDLS and CDR2 is YYNGEE in the germline V gene. The CDR3 extends over 15 amino acids. CDR3 region: CASSVVSGGNTEAFF. CDR3 bases: TGTGCCAGCAGCGTAGTCTCAGGGGGCAACACTGAAGCTTTCTTT.

The chain joins TRBV5-1 to TRBJ2-1, with unresolved D. Per the germline V gene, CDR1 is SGHRS and CDR2 is YFSETQ. This CDR3 has 15 amino acids. The V and J ends lost 0 bases and 4 bases respectively, with 11 bases between them. The CDR3 nucleotides are TGCGCCAGCAGCTTGGATACCCGCTCGTACAATGAGCAGTTCTTC. Amino acids: CASSLDTRSYNEQFF.

This clone came up once. The chain joins TRBV9 to TRBJ2-7, with 7 bases that match TRBD1. In germline, CDR1 is SGDLS, CDR2 YYNGEE. Unmatched junction bases numbered 10, after V lost 2 bases and J lost 5 bases. This CDR3 comprises 15 residues. CDR3 DNA sequence: TGTGCCAGCAGCGTTGAGGGGGCGAGGGGCGACGAGCAGTACTTC. As protein: CASSVEGARGDEQYF.